Listed below are T cell receptor beta chains from one sample, sequenced in a study of human T cells and chemical hapten exposure. TCRdb re-derived calls from the RACE reads in MiXCR, one entry per CDR3 protein. The sample consists of a few hundred thousand distinct CDR3 sequences, around 7.7% of them appearing once. Sample: whole blood, taken in connection with sensitization to the hapten diphenylcyclopropenone (DPC). The receptors stem from a man aged 18 to 35 with alopecia areata. Some clones in this sample may be carry-over from other donors' samples. Each CDR3 is given with its conserved first and last residue. The D gene is left open where the match is weak. Clone size is given for some rows only: seen once, a few or many times, or a class if the clone is expanded.

d_call | clone_size | j_call | v_call | cdr3_aa | cdr3_nt
. | few | TRBJ2-2 | TRBV12-3/TRBV12-4 | CASSIPGHRFSGELFF | TGTGCCAGCAGTATACCGGGACACCGGTTTTCCGGGGAGCTGTTTTTT
. | few | TRBJ1-6 | TRBV7-9 | CASSFPGLRRQKLHF | TGTGCCAGCAGCTTCCCGGGATTAAGAAGACAGAAGCTCCACTTT
TRBD2 | few | TRBJ2-7 | TRBV6-1 | CASSDPGLAHEQYF | TGTGCCAGCAGTGATCCGGGACTAGCTCACGAGCAGTACTTC
. | . | TRBJ1-6 | TRBV6-2/TRBV6-3 | CASSYVGSPLHF | TGTGCCAGCAGTTACGTGGGCTCACCCCTCCACTTT
. | . | TRBJ1-5 | TRBV6-2/TRBV6-3 | CASSQPQGFDQPQHF | TGTGCCAGCAGTCAGCCACAGGGCTTTGATCAGCCCCAGCATTTT
TRBD2 | . | TRBJ2-5 | TRBV4-1 | CASSHLAGTSGEETQYF | TGCGCCAGCAGCCACCTAGCCGGGACTAGCGGGGAAGAGACCCAGTACTTC
. | many | TRBJ1-5 | TRBV28 | CASSLGVAQPQHF | TGTGCCAGCAGCCTAGGGGTTGCTCAGCCCCAGCATTTT
. | . | TRBJ2-1 | TRBV5-1 | CASSLALGAAYNEQFF | TGCGCCAGCAGCTTGGCCTTGGGGGCCGCCTACAATGAGCAGTTCTTC
. | . | TRBJ2-3 | TRBV20-1 | CSAMRTAEKYF | TGCAGTGCTATGAGGACTGCTGAGAAGTATTTT
. | few | TRBJ2-5 | TRBV7-6 | CASSLGGSGETQYF | TGTGCCAGCAGCTTGGGGGGATCCGGAGAGACCCAGTACTTC
TRBD2 | many | TRBJ2-3 | TRBV20-1 | CSARDRLAVADTQYF | TGCAGTGCTAGAGATCGACTAGCGGTTGCAGATACGCAGTATTTT
. | many | TRBJ1-5 | TRBV2 | CASSEVVGLLTRNQPQHF | TGTGCCAGCAGTGAAGTTGTGGGGCTGCTGACTCGCAATCAGCCCCAGCATTTT
. | many | TRBJ1-4 | TRBV6-2/TRBV6-3 | CASKAEEEIFRVKLFF | TGTGCCAGCAAAGCGGAGGAGGAGATTTTCCGGGTAAAACTGTTTTTT
TRBD1 | many | TRBJ2-3 | TRBV7-2 | CASSLRGLDTDTQYF | TGTGCCAGCAGCCTCAGGGGGCTTGACACAGATACGCAGTATTTT
. | few | TRBJ1-5 | TRBV4-3 | CASSQGRAREPQHF | TGCGCCAGCAGCCAAGGGAGGGCGCGGGAGCCCCAGCATTTT
. | . | TRBJ1-1 | TRBV7-3 | CASSLTAGKNTEAFF | TGTGCCAGCAGCTTGACGGCAGGGAAGAACACTGAAGCTTTCTTT
. | . | TRBJ2-3 | TRBV18 | CASSPLGQSTDTQYF | TGTGCCAGCTCACCTCTAGGACAGTCCACAGATACGCAGTATTTT
. | once | TRBJ2-2 | TRBV29-1 | CSVVCRKNTGELFF | TGCAGCGTTGTGTGCCGGAAAAACACCGGGGAGCTGTTTTTT